This T cell receptor beta chain derives from a study of T cell repertoires in cytomegalovirus infection (dated by TCRdb to between 2018 and 2020). Concerning the study at large: The peptide stimulations were aimed at well-studied HLA-B-restricted epitopes as well as recently identified HLA-C-restricted CMV epitopes, whose presentation resists viral immunomodulation. Because public TCR beta signatures pointed to carriage of CMV infection together with the matching HLA type, the HLA type of each donor mattered for the analysis.

What the authors observed across the whole study: Cumulative frequency of public TCR beta family members discriminated carriers of CMV infection plus the relevant HLA type in this cohort and an independent approximately 350-donor cohort. The ex vivo response was dominated by HLA-C-restricted CMV-specific TCR beta clonotypes, which also provided the single most frequent clonotype in two of eight donors.

The treatment or condition label of this sample denotes: in vitro stimulation with specific CMV peptide epitopes to enrich CMV-specific T cells. The CDR3 contains 13 residues, cysteine and phenylalanine counted. The sequence is cut down to CDR3 DNA, 39 bases in frame from base 1. The germline V gene provides CDR1 MNHEY and CDR2 SVGEGT. Between the V and J ends, shortened by 6 bases and 7 bases respectively, the junction contains 15 bases. For sequencing, an Illumina HiSeq 1500 was employed. Using fastp at Q25 and MiXCR, TCRdb reprocessed the public reads and kept productive beta chains. Every entry covers one CDR3 protein and lists the most common genes and DNA from its rows. This sample gives about 500,000 distinct CDR3 sequences in total; 33% of them show up just once. 17% of the sample comes from the top ten. This clonotype appeared a single time. Which antigen it targets is not known. Base qualities were left out, and no much larger clone turns up one base away. One read represents weak support.

The chain is assembled from TRBV6-2 or TRBV6-3 and TRBJ1-1; a tentative D match to TRBD1 spans 6 bases. The sequence was obtained from a human donor in good health (CMV status not recorded). Some clones in this sample may be carry-over from other donors' samples. Sequencing used cultured PBMCs, obtained from culture after CMV antigen stimulation. The CDR3 protein sequence reads: CASRRTGTFEAFF. The base sequence is TGTGCCAGCAGACGAACCGGGACATTTGAAGCTTTCTTT.